These 18 T cell receptor beta chains were sequenced from one sample in a study of blood T cell repertoires in COVID-19. Sequencing was performed with immunoSEQ multiplex PCR; in TCRdb, only in-frame clones are kept and a portion is missing. The data contain more than 95,000 clones, over 75% of them seen just once; the ten biggest clones take up 6.5% to 9%. The sequenced material came from peripheral blood. The receptor set was obtained from a man in his fifties or sixties with acute or convalescent COVID-19.

This chain connects TRBV10-2 to TRBJ2-2; 9 bases are a match to TRBD2. Trimming at V came to 2 bases and at J to 5 bases, leaving 6 bases not matched to a gene. The CDR3 sequence is 16 residues long. CDR1 and CDR2 from the germline V gene are WSHSY and SAAADI. CDR3 DNA sequence: TGCGCCAGCAGTGAGATTAGCGGGAGTGGTACCGGGGAGCTGTTTTTT. Translated, it gives CASSEISGSGTGELFF.

This clone was found once. The rearrangement links TRBV19 to TRBJ2-7; TRBD2 agrees at 10 bases. The trim removed 2 bases at V and 7 bases at J, leaving 14 bases unmatched. Germline lookup yields CDR1 LNHDA and CDR2 SQIVND (reference sequence). The CDR3 spans 17 residues. The CDR3 reads CASSITMGAGGPREQYF. The CDR3 DNA is TGTGCCAGTAGTATAACGATGGGAGCGGGAGGGCCTCGGGAGCAGTACTTC.

The rearrangement links TRBV5-8 to TRBJ2-1; 11 bases align to TRBD2. The CDR3 runs to 16 residues. Germline trimming cut 0 bases from V and 4 bases from J; bases unmatched to any gene: 3. From germline, CDR1 is SGHTS and CDR2 YDEGEE. In DNA, the CDR3 is TGTGCCAGCAGCTTGGTTGGACTAGCGGGTTACAATGAGCAGTTCTTC. It codes for CASSLVGLAGYNEQFF.

This clone was observed a handful of times. This rearrangement joins TRBV5-5 to TRBJ2-7; tentatively, D is TRBD1 (6 bases). Trimming removed 4 bases at V and 7 bases at J, with 15 bases between. There are 13 residues in the CDR3. CDR1 is SGHKS and CDR2 is YYEKEE in the germline V gene (reference sequence). The CDR3 bases are TGTGCCAGCAGCCGGGACAAAAAAAGGGAGCAGTACTTC. It is translated as CASSRDKKREQYF.

The CDR3 nucleotides read TGTGCCAGCTCACCACGCATGGGGGGTGGAGACGAGCAGTACTTC. Its translation: CASSPRMGGGDEQYF. J is TRBJ2-7 and V is TRBV18; tentatively, D is TRBD2 (6 bases). This CDR3 has 15 amino acids. Per germline, CDR1 KGHSH and CDR2 LQKENI. V lost 1 base, J lost 5 bases, and 15 bases lay in between.

This chain connects TRBV19 to TRBJ1-1, with a tentative D call TRBD1 (6 bases). V lost 7 bases, J lost 3 bases, and 12 bases lay in between. The germline CDR1 and CDR2 sequences are LNHDA and SQIVND (reference sequence). This CDR3 contains 13 residues. The CDR3 bases are TGTGCCAGTAATCAGGACAGAGACACTGAAGCTTTCTTT. It translates to CASNQDRDTEAFF.

The chain is built from TRBV18 and TRBJ2-1, with D possibly matching TRBD1 (6 bases). The germline V and J ends were trimmed by 2 bases and 9 bases, with 11 bases remaining between them. This CDR3 spans 13 amino acids. CDR1 and CDR2 (germline): KGHSH, LQKENI. The CDR3, as DNA: TGTGCCAGCTCACCATCCCAGGGGACTGAGCAGTTCTTC. It yields the protein CASSPSQGTEQFF. The full variable domain, completed using reference TRBV18 and TRBJ2-1, is NAGVMQNPRHLVRRRGQEARLRCSPMKGHSHVYWYRQLPEEGLKFMVYLQKENIIDESGMPKERFSAEFPKEGPSILRIQQVVRGDSAAYFCASSPSQGTEQFFGPGTRLTVL.

The rearrangement links TRBV4-3 to TRBJ2-3, with TRBD1 matching 7 bases. CDR3 length equals 18 residues. Germline-derived CDR1 and CDR2 are LGHNA and YSLEER. The ends lost 0 bases at V and 1 base at J; junction bases unmatched: 10. Here the CDR3 reads CASSQEVQGSVGTDTQYF. In DNA form, the CDR3 reads TGCGCCAGCAGCCAAGAGGTACAGGGGAGCGTGGGCACAGATACGCAGTATTTT.

V usage is TRBV2 and J usage is TRBJ1-2, with TRBD1 matching over 10 bases. Germline CDR1 reads SNHLY; CDR2 reads FYNNEI. V was clipped by 5 bases and J by 1 base; unmatched bases: 7. The CDR3 runs to 16 residues. This chain's CDR3 is CASSRDRGRLNYGYTF. The CDR3 DNA reads as TGTGCCAGCAGTCGGGACAGGGGCCGACTTAACTATGGCTACACCTTC.

This clone was observed a handful of times. The chain has TRBV11-2 and TRBJ2-2; 9 bases match TRBD2. The CDR3 contains 16 residues. Germline V gene sequence: CDR1 SGHAT, CDR2 FQNNGV. With V trimmed by 10 bases and J by 3 bases, 12 bases remained unmatched. CDR3 DNA sequence: TGTGCCACCATGGTTTTAGCGGGAGAGCACACCGGGGAGCTGTTTTTT. Protein product: CATMVLAGEHTGELFF.

V and J are TRBV13 and TRBJ2-5; D possibly corresponds to TRBD2 (6 bases). The V end lost 5 bases, the J end lost 2 bases, and 15 bases lay between the germline ends. The germline V gene has CDR1 PRHDT and CDR2 FYEKMQ (reference sequence). This CDR3 comprises 15 residues. The CDR3 DNA reads as TGTGCCAGCAGCCTCAGCGGGCGTGGGCAAGAGACCCAGTACTTC. This encodes CASSLSGRGQETQYF.

The chain has TRBV19 and TRBJ2-7, with D tentatively TRBD1 (5 bases). Germline loops: CDR1 LNHDA, CDR2 SQIVND (reference sequence). V gave up 3 bases and J gave up 3 bases, with 15 bases separating them. CDR3 size: 15 residues. CDR3 coding DNA: TGTGCCAGTAGTATTGGCCCGTTGGACAACTACGAGCAGTACTTC. Its translation: CASSIGPLDNYEQYF.

J is TRBJ2-7 and V is TRBV7-2; weak D call: TRBD2 (6 bases). Trimming cost V 6 bases and J 4 bases, with 7 bases left between them. Germline CDR1 is SGHTA and CDR2 is FQGNSA. The length of the CDR3 is 11 residues. This CDR3 reads CASSRGYEQYF. CDR3 sequence (DNA): TGTGCCAGCAGTCGGGGGTACGAGCAGTACTTC. Full variable domain (remainder filled in from reference TRBV7-2 and TRBJ2-7): GAGVSQSPSNKVTEKGKDVELRCDPISGHTALYWYRQSLGQGLEFLIYFQGNSAPDKSGLPSDRFSAERTGGSVSTLTIQRTQQEDSAVYLCASSRGYEQYFGPGTRLTVT.

The rearrangement uses TRBV11-2 and TRBJ2-1; 10 nucleotides line up with TRBD1. CDR3 size: 16 residues. V was pared by 5 bases and J by 4 bases, with 8 bases of the junction left unmatched. In germline, CDR1 is SGHAT, CDR2 FQNNGV. CDR3 amino acids: CASSPLRTGGYNEQFF. As DNA, the CDR3 is TGTGCCAGCAGCCCCCTCCGGACAGGGGGTTACAATGAGCAGTTCTTC.

This clone was recorded only once. V usage is TRBV11-2 and J usage is TRBJ1-4; 7 nucleotides line up with TRBD1. The V and J ends lost 5 bases and 5 bases, in that order; junction bases with no gene match: 11. Germline values: CDR1 SGHAT, CDR2 FQNNGV. The CDR3 is 16 amino acids. The CDR3 reads CASSAGTADRNEKLFF. In DNA, the CDR3 is TGTGCCAGCAGCGCGGGGACAGCGGACCGAAATGAAAAACTGTTTTTT.

V gene TRBV7-9 combines with J gene TRBJ2-7; 9 bases map to TRBD2. CDR1 and CDR2 from the germline V gene are SEHNR and FQNEAQ (reference sequence). This CDR3 is built from 16 residues. The V gene end was trimmed by 1 base and the J gene end by 3 bases; junction bases not matched to a gene: 7. CDR3 DNA: TGTGCCAGCAGCTTAGGTGGTCTAGCGGGAAACTACGAGCAGTACTTC. Residues: CASSLGGLAGNYEQYF.

This clone appeared once. J is TRBJ1-1 and V is TRBV6-1; D uncertain. Trimming left V 2 bases short and J 5 bases short, with 9 bases between. CDR3 size: 13 residues. Germline CDR1 and CDR2: MNHNS and SASEGT. The CDR3 sequence is CASSETGRTEAFF. The CDR3 nucleotides read TGTGCCAGCAGTGAAACTGGGAGAACTGAAGCTTTCTTT.

The CDR3 reads CASSRNRGPLSDTQYF. The CDR3 nucleotides read TGTGCCAGCAGCCGTAACAGGGGGCCCCTTTCAGATACGCAGTATTTT. The V and J genes are TRBV11-2 and TRBJ2-3; TRBD1 agrees at 9 bases. CDR1 is SGHAT, CDR2 FQNNGV, per germline. The V segment lost 5 bases and the J segment 4 bases; nucleotides outside the gene matches: 10. The CDR3 runs to 16 residues.